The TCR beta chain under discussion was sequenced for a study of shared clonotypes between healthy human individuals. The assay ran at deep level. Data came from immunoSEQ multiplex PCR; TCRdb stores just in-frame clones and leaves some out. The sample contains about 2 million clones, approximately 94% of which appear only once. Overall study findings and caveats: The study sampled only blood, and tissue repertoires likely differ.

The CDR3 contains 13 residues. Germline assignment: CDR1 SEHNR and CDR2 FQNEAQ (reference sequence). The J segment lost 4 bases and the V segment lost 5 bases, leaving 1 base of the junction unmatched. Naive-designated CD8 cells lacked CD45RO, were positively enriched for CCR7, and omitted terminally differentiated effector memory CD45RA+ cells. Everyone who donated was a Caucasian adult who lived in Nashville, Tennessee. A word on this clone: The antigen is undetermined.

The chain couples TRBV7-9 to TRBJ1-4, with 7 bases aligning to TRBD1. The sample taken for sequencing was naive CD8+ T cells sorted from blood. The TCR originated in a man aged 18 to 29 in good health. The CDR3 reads CASSGQVNEKLFF. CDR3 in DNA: TGTGCCAGCAGCGGACAGGTTAATGAAAAACTGTTTTTT.